This T cell receptor (beta chain) was sequenced during a study of blood T cell repertoires in COVID-19. Turning to the study itself: COVID-19 samples collected from the United States, Italy and Spain covered acute and convalescent phases.

The CDR3 consists of 15 residues. V shed 7 bases and J 0 bases; nucleotides not matched to a gene: 8. CDR1 and CDR2 from the germline V gene are SGHRS and YFSETQ. Original processing methods: Amplifying reference gene primers gave estimates of nucleated cell counts. TCRdb's table, derived via immunoSEQ multiplex PCR, lists solely in-frame clones and lacks some. Clone size and V and J calls were adopted from that table, with D and trimming inferred from the DNA. The top ten hold roughly 1.6% of the sample, which has 200,000 to 300,000 clones, about 90% seen once. The source material was peripheral blood. The chain employs TRBV5-1 and TRBJ2-3, with 7 nucleotides matching TRBD2. This TCR derives from a woman between 40 and 50 years old who had recovered from COVID-19. The CDR3 region has the DNA TGCGCCAGCGGCAGGGCGGGGGATAGCACAGATACGCAGTATTTT. Amino acid sequence: CASGRAGDSTDTQYF.